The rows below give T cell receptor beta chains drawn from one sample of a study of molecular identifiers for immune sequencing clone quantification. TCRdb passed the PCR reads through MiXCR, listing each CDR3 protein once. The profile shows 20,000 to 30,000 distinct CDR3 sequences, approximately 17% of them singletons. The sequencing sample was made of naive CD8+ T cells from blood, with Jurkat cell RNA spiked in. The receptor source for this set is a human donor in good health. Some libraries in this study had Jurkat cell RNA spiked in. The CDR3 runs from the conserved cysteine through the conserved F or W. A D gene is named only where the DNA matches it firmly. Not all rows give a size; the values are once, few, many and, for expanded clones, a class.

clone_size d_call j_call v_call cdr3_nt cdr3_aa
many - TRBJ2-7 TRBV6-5 TGTGCCAGCGGGTTTGGAGGGAACTACGAGCAGTACTTC CASGFGGNYEQYF
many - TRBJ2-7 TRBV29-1 TGCAGCGTTGGAACGGGAGAGTCCTACGAGCAGTACTTC CSVGTGESYEQYF
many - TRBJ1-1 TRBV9 TGTGCCAGCAGCGTAGGAGGGCACACTGAAGCTTTCTTT CASSVGGHTEAFF
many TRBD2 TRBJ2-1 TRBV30 TGTGCCTGGAGTGTCTCTAGCGGCCCCTACAATGAGCAGTTCTTC CAWSVSSGPYNEQFF
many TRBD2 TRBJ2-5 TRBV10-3 TGTGCCATCAGTGAGTTGGCGGGGGAGATGGAGACCCAGTACTTC CAISELAGEMETQYF
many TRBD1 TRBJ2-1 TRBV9 TGTGCCAGCGGGACGGGACAGGCCAATGAGCAGTTCTTC CASGTGQANEQFF
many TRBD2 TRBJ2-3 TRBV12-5 TGTGCTAGTGGAAGTGTCGCAGCGGGGCCGAGCACAGATACGCAGTATTTT CASGSVAAGPSTDTQYF
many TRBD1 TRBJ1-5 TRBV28 TGTGCCAGCGGACAGGGGCCTTATCAGCCCCAGCATTTT CASGQGPYQPQHF
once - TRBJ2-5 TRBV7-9 TGTGCCAGCCGCCGCGTTTCCCCAGGGGAGACCCAGTACTTC CASRRVSPGETQYF
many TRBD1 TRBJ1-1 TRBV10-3 TGTGCCATCAGTGGGGCAGGGGGTAGCACTGAAGCTTTCTTT CAISGAGGSTEAFF
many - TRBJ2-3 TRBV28 TGTGCCAGCACCCTGATTAGCACAGATACGCAGTATTTT CASTLISTDTQYF
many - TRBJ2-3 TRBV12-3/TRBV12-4 TGTGCCAGCAGTTTATTTCCTGGGGGTCTGGCAGATACGCAGTATTTT CASSLFPGGLADTQYF
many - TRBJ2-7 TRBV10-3 TGTGCCATCACCGAGTCACCGGACTACGAGCAGTACTTC CAITESPDYEQYF
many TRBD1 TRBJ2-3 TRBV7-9 TGTGCCAGCAGCCCCAGACAGGGGGATACGCAGTATTTT CASSPRQGDTQYF
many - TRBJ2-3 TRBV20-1 TGCAGTGCTAGCCCGGCGCGGCGGGATGTCACAGATACGCAGTATTTT CSASPARRDVTDTQYF
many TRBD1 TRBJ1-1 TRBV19 TGTGCATCCGAGACAGGGCTGAACACTGAAGCTTTCTTT CASETGLNTEAFF
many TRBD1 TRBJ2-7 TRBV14 TGTGCCAGCAGCCAAGGGACAGGGGGTTACGAGCAGTACTTC CASSQGTGGYEQYF
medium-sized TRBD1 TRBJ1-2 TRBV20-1 TGCAGTGCTAGAGATATCGCGGGCCAGACAGGGGGGAAAACTAACTATGGCTACACCTTC CSARDIAGQTGGKTNYGYTF
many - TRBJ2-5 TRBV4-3 TGCGCCAGCAGCCAAGATCTAAGACAGAACCAAGAGACCCAGTACTTC CASSQDLRQNQETQYF
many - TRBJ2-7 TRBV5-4 TGTGCCAGCAGCTTGCTAGCAGATTCCTACGAGCAGTACTTC CASSLLADSYEQYF
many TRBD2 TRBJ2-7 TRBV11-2 TGTGCCAGCAGCCTACGAAGACTAGGCGGGAGGGTCGGGGGCTACGAGCAGTACTTC CASSLRRLGGRVGGYEQYF
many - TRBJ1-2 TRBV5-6 TGTGCCAGCAGAGGACAGCTTAACTATGGCTACACCTTC CASRGQLNYGYTF
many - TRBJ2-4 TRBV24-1 TGTGCCACCAGTGAAGTAGCCAAAAACATTCAGTACTTC CATSEVAKNIQYF
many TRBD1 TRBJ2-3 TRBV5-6 TGTGCCAGCAGCTACCTAGGGACAGGGTCAGATACGCAGTATTTT CASSYLGTGSDTQYF
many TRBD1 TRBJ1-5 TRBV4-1 TGCGCCAGCAGCCAAGATTCAGGGGGCATTGATCAGCCCCAGCATTTT CASSQDSGGIDQPQHF
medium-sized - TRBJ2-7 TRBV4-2 TGTGCCAGCAGCCAAGATAAGGCGCTTTACTACGAGCAGTACTTC CASSQDKALYYEQYF
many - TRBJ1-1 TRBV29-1 TGCAGCGTTGGCTTAGGCATCGCTGAAGCTTTCTTT CSVGLGIAEAFF
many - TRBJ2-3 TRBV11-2 TGTGCCAGCAGCACCCCCGCAGAGACAGATACGCAGTATTTT CASSTPAETDTQYF
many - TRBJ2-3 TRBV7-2 TGTGCCAGCAGCTTGGGAATCAGGGGAGGCACAGATACGCAGTATTTT CASSLGIRGGTDTQYF
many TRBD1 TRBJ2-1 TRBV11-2 TGTGCCAGCAGCGAGACAGGGAATGAGCAGTTCTTC CASSETGNEQFF
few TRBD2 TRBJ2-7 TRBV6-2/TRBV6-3 TGTGCCAGCAGAGATCCGGGACTAGCGGACGAGCAGCACTTC CASRDPGLADEQHF
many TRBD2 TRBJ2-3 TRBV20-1 TGCAGTGCTCGCGGACTAGCGGGAGTTCAGTATTTT CSARGLAGVQYF
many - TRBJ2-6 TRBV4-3 TGCGCCAGCAGACAAGATCCGGGGACTGGGGCCAACGTCCTGACTTTC CASRQDPGTGANVLTF
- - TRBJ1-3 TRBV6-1 TGTGCCAGCAGTGAGGGGCCCTCTGGAAACACCATATATTTT CASSEGPSGNTIYF
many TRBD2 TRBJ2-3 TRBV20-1 TGCAGTGTCCGGACTAGCGGGGATACAGATACGCAGTATTTT CSVRTSGDTDTQYF
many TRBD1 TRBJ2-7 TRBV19 TGTGCCAGTAGTGCGGGACAGGGAATTACCTACGAGCAGTACTTC CASSAGQGITYEQYF
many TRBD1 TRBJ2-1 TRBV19 TGTGCCAGTAGTGTGGGACAGGGGATTTACAATGAGCAGTTCTTC CASSVGQGIYNEQFF
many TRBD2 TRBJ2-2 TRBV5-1 TGCGCCAGCAGCTTGCGGAGCGGGGGCCTGAGGGGCACCGGGGAGCTGTTTTTT CASSLRSGGLRGTGELFF
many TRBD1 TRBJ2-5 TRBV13 TGTGCCAGCAGCTTAACCGGACAGGGGGATGAGACCCAGTACTTC CASSLTGQGDETQYF
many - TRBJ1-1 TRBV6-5 TGTGCCAGCAGTTATATGGGGATTGAAGCTTTCTTT CASSYMGIEAFF
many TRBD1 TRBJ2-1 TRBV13 TGTGCCAGCAGCTCCAGGGGGCGGTCCTACAATGAGCAGTTCTTC CASSSRGRSYNEQFF
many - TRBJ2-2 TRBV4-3 TGCGCCAGCAGCCCAGAGTCGGGGCTTAACGGGGAGCTGTTTTTT CASSPESGLNGELFF
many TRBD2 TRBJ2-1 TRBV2 TGTGCCAGCCTAAGCGGGATCTACAATGAGCAGTTCTTC CASLSGIYNEQFF
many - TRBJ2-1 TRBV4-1 TGCGCCAGCAGCCAAGATCCAGCGAACCCCTACAATGAGCAGTTCTTC CASSQDPANPYNEQFF
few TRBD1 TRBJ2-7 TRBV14 TGTGCCAGCAGCCAAGATCTGGTGGGACAGGGGTCCTCCTACGAGCAGTACTTC CASSQDLVGQGSSYEQYF
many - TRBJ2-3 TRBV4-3 TGCGCCAGCAGCCAAGATTTGGCTCCGGACCGACCAGATACGCAGTATTTT CASSQDLAPDRPDTQYF
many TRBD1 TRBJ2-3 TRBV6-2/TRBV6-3 TGTGCCAGCAGTGACGGGACAGGGGTTTGGACAGATACGCAGTATTTT CASSDGTGVWTDTQYF
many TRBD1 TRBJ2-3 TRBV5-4 TGTGCCAGCAGCTTGGGACAGGGGGCTGATACGCAGTATTTT CASSLGQGADTQYF
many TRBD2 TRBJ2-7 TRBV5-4 TGTGCCAGCAGCTTAGTAGCGGGGGGGCGCGAGCAGTACTTC CASSLVAGGREQYF
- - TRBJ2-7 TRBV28 TGTGCCAGCAGTTCGTATAGCTCCTACGAGCAGTACTTC CASSSYSSYEQYF
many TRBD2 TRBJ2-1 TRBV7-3 TGTGCCAGCAGCCCGTCTAGCGGGAGCTCCTACAATGAGCAGTTCTTC CASSPSSGSSYNEQFF
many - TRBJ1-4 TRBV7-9 TGTGCCAGCAGCGGGGATGATCAGGGACTGTTTTTT CASSGDDQGLFF
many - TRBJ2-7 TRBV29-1 TGCAGCCAGACGGCGGGGTTTGGGACAGATGAGCAGTACTTC CSQTAGFGTDEQYF
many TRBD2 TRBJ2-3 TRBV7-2 TGTGCCAGCAGCTTAGGCGTAGCGGGGGCCCACCTAACAGATACGCAGTATTTT CASSLGVAGAHLTDTQYF
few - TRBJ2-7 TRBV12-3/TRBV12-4 TGTGCCAGCAGTTTACATCCGGGTTCCCGCGAGCAGTACTTC CASSLHPGSREQYF
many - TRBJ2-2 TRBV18 TGTGCCAGCTCATTTTTTGAATCGACCGGGGAGCTGTTTTTT CASSFFESTGELFF
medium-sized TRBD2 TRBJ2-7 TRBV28 TGTGCCAGCGGTAGCGGGCCCGGGGATTTCGAGCAGTACTTC CASGSGPGDFEQYF
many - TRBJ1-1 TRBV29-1 TGCAGCCCCCAACTTGGCACTGAAGCTTTCTTT CSPQLGTEAFF